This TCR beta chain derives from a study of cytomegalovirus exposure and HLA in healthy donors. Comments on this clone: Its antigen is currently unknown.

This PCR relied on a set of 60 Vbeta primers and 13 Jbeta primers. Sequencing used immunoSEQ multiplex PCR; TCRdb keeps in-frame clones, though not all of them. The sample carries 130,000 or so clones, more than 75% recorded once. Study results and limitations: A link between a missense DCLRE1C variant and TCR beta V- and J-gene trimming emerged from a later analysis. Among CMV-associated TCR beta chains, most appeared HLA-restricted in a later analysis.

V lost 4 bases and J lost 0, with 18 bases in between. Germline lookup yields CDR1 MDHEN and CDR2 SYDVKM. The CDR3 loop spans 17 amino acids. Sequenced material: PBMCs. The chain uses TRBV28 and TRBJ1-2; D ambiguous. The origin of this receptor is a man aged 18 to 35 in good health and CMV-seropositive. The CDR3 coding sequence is TGTGCCAGCAGTTCCAAAAAGACATTAGACCCTAACTATGGCTACACCTTC. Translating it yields CASSSKKTLDPNYGYTF.